The sequence of this TCR beta chain was determined in a study of metastatic and nonmetastatic thyroid tumors. All patients reached thyroid surgery having received no treatment beforehand. Germline-derived CDR1 and CDR2 are LNHDA and SQIVND (reference sequence). V was clipped by 3 bases and J by 0 bases; unmatched bases: 9. This CDR3 region has 19 residues. The authors' processing: Construction of a distant-metastasis classifier for papillary thyroid cancer relied on CDR3 differences across clinicopathological groups. TCRdb reprocessed the PCR reads via MiXCR. In this record, the V and J calls reflect TCRdb's handling and not the investigators' own analysis. This table holds 25,000 to 40,000 clones, roughly a fifth found once. This clone has at least ten counts.

The sequence derives from a female donor with papillary thyroid cancer or a benign thyroid nodule (not recorded which). Some clones in this sample may be carry-over from other donors' samples. Specimen: blood. The rearrangement links TRBV19 to TRBJ1-5; 12 nucleotides line up with TRBD1. The CDR3 is CASSIRGQGAFHSNQPQHF. DNA for the CDR3: TGTGCCAGTAGTATCAGGGGACAGGGGGCCTTTCATAGCAATCAGCCCCAGCATTTT. Based on the CDR3 plus reference TRBV19 and TRBJ1-5, the full variable domain is DGGITQSPKYLFRKEGQNVTLSCEQNLNHDAMYWYRQDPGQGLRLIYYSQIVNDFQKGDIAEGYSVSREKKESFPLTVTSAQKNPTAFYLCASSIRGQGAFHSNQPQHFGDGTRLSIL.